This entry lists 9 T cell receptor beta chains sequenced from one sample in a study of cytomegalovirus exposure and HLA in healthy donors. PCR employed 60 Vbeta and 13 Jbeta primers. The data were produced by immunoSEQ multiplex PCR, yet TCRdb's version contains in-frame clones alone and is incomplete. The table lists about 150,000 clones, 8.5% to 10% of them singletons. Sequenced material: PBMCs. The receptors originated from a man over 45 in good health and CMV-seronegative.

The CDR3 loop is CASSFASSYEQYF. CDR3 bases: TGTGCCAGCAGTTTTGCTAGCTCCTACGAGCAGTACTTC. The chain is built from TRBV27 and TRBJ2-7; D ambiguous. CDR1 is MNHEY and CDR2 is SMNVEV in the germline V gene (reference sequence). The length of the CDR3 is 13 residues. V was shortened by 3 bases and J by 0 bases, with 6 bases between the two germline ends.

This rearrangement joins TRBV25-1 to TRBJ1-2, with a possible D match to TRBD1 (5 bases). The ends were cut back, 8 bases at V and 8 bases at J, with 18 bases in the middle. Germline-derived CDR1 and CDR2 are MGHDK and SYGVNS. The CDR3 spans 13 residues. Here the CDR3 DNA reads TGTGCCAGCCAGGTAGACCAGGGTTACGGCTACACCTTC. Translating gives CASQVDQGYGYTF.

V usage is TRBV6-6 and J usage is TRBJ1-2; tentatively, D is TRBD1 (5 bases). Trimming cost V 2 bases and J 2 bases, with 12 bases left between them. The CDR3 is 15 amino acids. The V gene's germline CDR1 is MNHNY and CDR2 SVGAGI (reference sequence). This CDR3 is CASSYGARQNYGYTF. Written as DNA, the CDR3 is TGTGCCAGCAGTTACGGGGCCCGACAGAACTATGGCTACACCTTC.

A few counts support this clone. The gene calls are TRBV27 and TRBJ2-1; TRBD2 matches at 10 bases. The V and J ends lost 5 bases and 0 bases, in that order; junction bases with no gene match: 16. The CDR3 spans 20 residues. The germline CDR1 and CDR2 sequences are MNHEY and SMNVEV (reference sequence). The CDR3 coding sequence is TGTGCCAGCAGTCCGCGAATCAAAATTACTAGCGGGACCTCCTACAATGAGCAGTTCTTC. It encodes CASSPRIKITSGTSYNEQFF.

This clone was recorded at least ten times. J is TRBJ1-5 and V is TRBV19; D gene unclear. The CDR3 has 17 residues. Trimming cost V 1 base and J 3 bases, with 16 bases left between them. CDR1 and CDR2 (germline): LNHDA, SQIVND (reference sequence). Here the CDR3 reads CASSIGGGPRINQPQHF. The CDR3 nucleotides are TGTGCCAGTAGTATAGGAGGCGGGCCCCGGATCAATCAGCCCCAGCATTTT.

The genes are TRBV5-1 and TRBJ2-1, with D possibly matching TRBD2 (6 bases). Germline-derived CDR1 and CDR2 are SGHRS and YFSETQ. V was trimmed by 0 bases and J by 0 bases, leaving 13 bases between them. CDR3 length: 17 residues. The CDR3 region has the DNA TGCGCCAGCAGCTTGGCGGGCGGGGCGTCCTCCTACAATGAGCAGTTCTTC. This encodes CASSLAGGASSYNEQFF.

CDR3 region: CASRVSNQPQHF. CDR3 coding DNA: TGCGCCAGTAGAGTTAGCAATCAGCCCCAGCATTTT. The gene calls are TRBV23-1 and TRBJ1-5, with D unclear. Being an ORF, TRBV23-1 has a function that is uncertain. The CDR3 extends over 12 amino acids. V was cut by 9 bases and J by 0 bases, with 6 bases left in between.

V and J are TRBV28 and TRBJ2-5, with TRBD1 matching over 8 bases. This CDR3 spans 13 amino acids. Trimming at V came to 4 bases and at J to 4 bases, leaving 2 bases not matched to a gene. Germline V gene data show CDR1 as MDHEN and CDR2 as SYDVKM. The CDR3 here is CASSSRGLETQYF. In nucleotides, the CDR3 is TGTGCCAGCAGTTCCAGGGGGCTAGAGACCCAGTACTTC.

The CDR3 sequence: CASSPVTANYGYTF. DNA for the CDR3: TGCGCCAGCAGCCCCGTGACAGCTAACTATGGCTACACCTTC. The genes are TRBV5-1 and TRBJ1-2; D perhaps matches TRBD1 (5 bases). Germline V gene data show CDR1 as SGHRS and CDR2 as YFSETQ. V shed 4 bases and J shed 0 bases, with 10 bases lying between them. The CDR3 sequence is 14 residues long.